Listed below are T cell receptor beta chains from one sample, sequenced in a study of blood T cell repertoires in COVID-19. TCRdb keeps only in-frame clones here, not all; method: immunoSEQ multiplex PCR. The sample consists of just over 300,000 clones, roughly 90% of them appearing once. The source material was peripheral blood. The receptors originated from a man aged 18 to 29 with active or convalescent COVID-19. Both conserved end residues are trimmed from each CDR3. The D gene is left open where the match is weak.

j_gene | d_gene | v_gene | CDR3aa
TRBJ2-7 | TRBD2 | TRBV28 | ASRGGLAGGQQY
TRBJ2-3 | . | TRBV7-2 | ASSPGGVADSDTQY
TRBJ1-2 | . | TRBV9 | ASRQGPYYGYT
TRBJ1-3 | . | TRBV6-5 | ASSYSAIGNTIY
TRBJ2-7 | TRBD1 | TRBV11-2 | ASSLWNRDRGDEQY
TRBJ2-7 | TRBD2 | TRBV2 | ASSGRSGGYEQY
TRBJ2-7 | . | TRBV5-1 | ASSQRSPSYEQY
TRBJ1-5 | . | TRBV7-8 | ASSLAAGGNQPQH
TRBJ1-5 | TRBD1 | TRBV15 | ATSRDRGAQPQH
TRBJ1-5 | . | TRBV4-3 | ASSLSFDSNQPQH
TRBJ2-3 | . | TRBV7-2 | ASSLTGHSTDTQY
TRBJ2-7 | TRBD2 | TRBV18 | ASSPPIKGTSDYEQY
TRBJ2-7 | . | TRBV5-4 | ASSLPGYEQY
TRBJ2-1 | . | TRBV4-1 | ASSQVGQEDNEQF
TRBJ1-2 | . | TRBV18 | ASSPGNYGYT
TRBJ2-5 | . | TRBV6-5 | ASSPENQETQY
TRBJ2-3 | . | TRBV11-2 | ASSRTGTPTDTQY
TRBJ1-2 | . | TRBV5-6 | ASSFRQIINYGYT
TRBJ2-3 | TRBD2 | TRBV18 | ASSPPRGLAGGTDTQY
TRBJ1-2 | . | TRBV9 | ASSALLGGNYGYT
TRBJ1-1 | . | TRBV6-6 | ASLDFNTEAF
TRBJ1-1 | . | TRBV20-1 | SASNRMNTEAF
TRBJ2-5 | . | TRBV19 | ASSMWHSQETQY
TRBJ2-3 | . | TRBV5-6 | ASSVGAHTDTQY
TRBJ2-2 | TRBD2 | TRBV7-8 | ASSLGLAGRELF
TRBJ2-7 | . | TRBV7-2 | ASSLGGAGSYEQY
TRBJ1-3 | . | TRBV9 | ASSINAGNTIY
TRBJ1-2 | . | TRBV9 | ASTSVKDSPGYGYT
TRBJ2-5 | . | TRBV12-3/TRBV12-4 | ASSLGARETQY
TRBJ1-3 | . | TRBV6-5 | ASSPPGSGNTIY
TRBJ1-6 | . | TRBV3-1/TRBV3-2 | ASSQSRSNNSPLH
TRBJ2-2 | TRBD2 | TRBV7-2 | ASLPLREGNTGELF
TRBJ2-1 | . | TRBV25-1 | ASSEGLDYNEQF
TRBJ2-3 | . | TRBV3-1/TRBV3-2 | ASSRQAFMDTQY
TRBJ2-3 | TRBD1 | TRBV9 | ASSPRRGQGADTQY
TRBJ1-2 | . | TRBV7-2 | ASSLAVQGNYGYT
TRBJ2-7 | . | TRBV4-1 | ASSQAGVYEQY
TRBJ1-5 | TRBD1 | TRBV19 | AVQSDTGAQPQH
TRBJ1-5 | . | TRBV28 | ASSQGHRWGNQPQH
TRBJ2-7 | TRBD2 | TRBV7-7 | ASSCTKRGFIRGGYEQY
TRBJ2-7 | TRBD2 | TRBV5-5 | ASSLLEAGVDEQY
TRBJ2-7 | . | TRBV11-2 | ASSLEGGGLYEQY
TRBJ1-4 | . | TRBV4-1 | ASSARQDLGEKLF
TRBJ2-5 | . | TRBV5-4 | ASSAQGRETQY
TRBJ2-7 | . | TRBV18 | ASSRGSSREYEQY